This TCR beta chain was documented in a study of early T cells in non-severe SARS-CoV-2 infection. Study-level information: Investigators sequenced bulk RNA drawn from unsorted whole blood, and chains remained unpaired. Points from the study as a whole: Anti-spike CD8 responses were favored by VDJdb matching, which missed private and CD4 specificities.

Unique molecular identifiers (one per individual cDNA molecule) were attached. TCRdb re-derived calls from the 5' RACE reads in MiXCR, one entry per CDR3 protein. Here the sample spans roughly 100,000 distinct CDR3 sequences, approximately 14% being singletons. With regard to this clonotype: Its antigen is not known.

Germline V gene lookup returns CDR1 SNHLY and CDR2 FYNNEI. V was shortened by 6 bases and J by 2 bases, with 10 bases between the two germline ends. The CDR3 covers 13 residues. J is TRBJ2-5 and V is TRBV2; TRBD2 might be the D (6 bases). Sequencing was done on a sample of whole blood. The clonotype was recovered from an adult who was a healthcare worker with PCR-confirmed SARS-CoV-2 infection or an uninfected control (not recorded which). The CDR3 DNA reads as TGTGCCAGCAGGGGGACTCTTCAAGAGACCCAGTACTTC. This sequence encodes CASRGTLQETQYF.